This T cell receptor (beta chain) stems from a study of blood T cells in healthy people across ages. The V end lost 6 bases, the J end lost 4 bases, and 13 bases lay between the germline ends. There are 14 residues in the CDR3. Germline V gives CDR1 KGHSH, CDR2 LQKENI. This clonotype was counted at least ten times. The antigen is unknown. Study findings and constraints: The authors considered diversity estimates from one million T cells to be underestimates.

Then a second PCR, running roughly 7 to 12 cycles, was carried out with a sample-barcoded 5' primer and a J-beta primer mix. MiXCR was run by TCRdb on the 5' RACE reads, yielding one entry per CDR3 protein. This table has approximately 810,000 distinct CDR3 sequences, 25% to 35% appearing once. The specimen was blood. This TCR derives from a woman older than 75 in good health. The rearrangement uses TRBV18 and TRBJ2-1; D gene ambiguous. The CDR3 nucleotides read TGTGCCAGCTCTCCCCCCGCAGGTTACAATGAGCAGTTCTTC. It encodes CASSPPAGYNEQFF.